This T cell receptor (beta chain) came from a study of cytomegalovirus exposure and HLA in healthy donors. The PCR employed 60 Vbeta primers together with 13 Jbeta primers. Sequencing was performed with immunoSEQ multiplex PCR; in TCRdb, only in-frame clones are kept and a portion is missing. The table lists 41,000 or so clones. This CDR3 has 13 amino acids. Germline CDR1 SGHRS, CDR2 YFSETQ. Trimming took 5 bases from V and 4 from J, leaving 10 bases between them. Study observations and caveats: It was likely that a cluster of highly shared sequence variants was a sequencing artifact. CMV serostatus was the only immune exposure information that was available. Later analysis demonstrated an association between a missense DCLRE1C variant and TCR beta V- and J-gene trimming.

Points on this clone: Its target is unknown.

Donors in the study were healthy people who gave bone marrow. Sequenced material: PBMCs. This clonotype was obtained from a man aged 25-40 years in good health and CMV-seronegative. J is TRBJ2-1 and V is TRBV5-1; a possible D gene is TRBD1 (5 bases). The CDR3 sequence is CASRGQNYNEQFF. The CDR3 DNA is TGCGCCAGCAGAGGACAAAATTACAATGAGCAGTTCTTC.